The 30 T cell receptor beta chains below all came from one sample that was sequenced in a study of blood T cells in healthy people across ages. Primed by a sample-barcoded 5' primer and a J-beta primer mix, a second PCR proceeded for about 6 to 12 cycles. MiXCR, applied by TCRdb to the 5' RACE reads, yields one record per CDR3 protein. The sample has around 1,100,000 distinct CDR3 sequences, 35% to 40% seen once. Specimen: blood. These receptors all stem from a man younger than 35 in good health.

V usage is TRBV20-1 and J usage is TRBJ2-1; D is uncertain. Per germline, CDR1 DFQATT and CDR2 SNEGSKA (reference sequence). The CDR3 runs 15 residues. The V end was cut by 1 base, the J end by 5 bases, with 15 bases between. This chain's CDR3 is CSARGGVFSHNEQFF. The CDR3 bases are TGCAGTGCTAGAGGTGGCGTATTCTCTCACAATGAGCAGTTCTTC.

Details on this clonotype: A much larger clonotype is one base distant, so this may be a read error. This chain links TRBV12-3 or TRBV12-4 with TRBJ2-5; 8 bases agree with TRBD1. TRBJ2-7 matches the DNA end more closely, so the J call is doubtful. CDR3 size: 12 residues. For the CDR3, the DNA is TGTGCCAGCTTTTCAGGGGGCTCCGAGCAGTACTTC. This encodes CASFSGGSEQYF.

V is TRBV14 and J is TRBJ2-6; D gene unclear. The V gene lost 3 bases and the J gene lost 4 bases, with 13 bases spanning the gap. CDR1 SGHDN and CDR2 FVKESK come from the germline V gene. The CDR3 consists of 16 residues. CDR3 sequence: CASSHRRHSGANVLTF. CDR3 DNA: TGTGCCAGCAGCCACCGAAGGCATTCGGGGGCCAACGTCCTGACTTTC.

CDR3: CATSDFGDPTDTQYF. The CDR3 DNA reads as TGTGCCACCAGTGATTTCGGTGACCCCACAGATACGCAGTATTTT. The rearrangement joins TRBV24-1 to TRBJ2-3; D remains ambiguous. The germline CDR1 and CDR2 sequences are KGHDR and SFDVKD. Trimming left V 1 base short and J 2 bases short, with 9 bases between. The CDR3 length is 15 residues.

The chain uses TRBV20-1 and TRBJ2-5, with D perhaps TRBD1 (5 bases). This CDR3 spans 15 amino acids. Germline CDR1 DFQATT, CDR2 SNEGSKA (reference sequence). V lost 0 bases and J lost 3, with 14 bases in between. CDR3 nucleotides: TGCAGTGCTAGAGACTTCGGGCAGGGCGAAGAGACCCAGTACTTC. It is translated as CSARDFGQGEETQYF.

This CDR3 is CASSVPQGVWTEAFF. CDR3 in DNA: TGTGCCAGCAGCGTCCCACAGGGCGTGTGGACTGAAGCTTTCTTT. The genes are TRBV11-2 and TRBJ1-1; tentative D call: TRBD1 (6 bases). CDR1 and CDR2 from the germline V gene are SGHAT and FQNNGV. V was trimmed by 5 bases and J by 5 bases, leaving 18 bases between them. This CDR3 is 15 amino acids long.

The rearrangement uses TRBV7-2 and TRBJ1-5; D unclear. Germline CDR1 reads SGHTA; CDR2 reads FQGNSA. Trimming removed 2 bases at V and 6 bases at J, with 8 bases between. The CDR3 covers 13 residues. The CDR3 bases are TGTGCCAGCAGCTTAATCGTGGGTCAGCCCCAGCATTTT. Protein: CASSLIVGQPQHF.

This clonotype was found a few times. This sequence joins TRBV12-3 or TRBV12-4 and TRBJ2-6; no clear D gene. CDR3 length: 15 residues. Trimming pared 5 bases from V and 0 bases from J, leaving 8 bases between. DNA of the CDR3: TGTGCCAGCAGTCCAGCCGGCTCTGGGGCCAACGTCCTGACTTTC. Residues: CASSPAGSGANVLTF.

This clonotype was seen more than once but under ten times. V gene TRBV13 combines with J gene TRBJ2-7; D is perhaps TRBD2 (5 bases). With 2 bases removed from V and 0 bases from J, the gap between germline ends came to 5 bases. This CDR3 spans 13 amino acids. Per the germline V gene, CDR1 is PRHDT and CDR2 is FYEKMQ (reference sequence). CDR3 amino acids: CASSLTSSYEQYF. The CDR3 coding sequence is TGTGCCAGCAGCTTAACTAGCTCCTACGAGCAGTACTTC.

This chain connects TRBV6-5 to TRBJ1-1, with D possibly matching TRBD1 (5 bases). V shed 6 bases and J shed 1 base, with 12 bases lying between them. The CDR3 totals 14 residues. Germline assignment: CDR1 MNHEY and CDR2 SVGAGI. The CDR3 DNA is TGTGCCAGCAGAAGCCTTGGGGCGAACACTGAAGCTTTCTTT. It translates to CASRSLGANTEAFF.

In its sample, this clonotype was seen a few times. The chain recombines TRBV10-3 with TRBJ2-3, with a tentative D call TRBD2 (7 bases). The CDR3 runs to 15 residues. CDR1 is ENHRY, CDR2 SYGVKD, per germline. Between the trimmed V and J ends, which lost 0 bases and 4 bases, there was a span of 11 bases. In nucleotides, the CDR3 is TGTGCCATCAGTGAGTCAGGGGGGGGTTCAGATACGCAGTATTTT. It yields the protein CAISESGGGSDTQYF.

In this sample, this clonotype turned up a few times. CDR3 loop: CASSQPGTVEAFF. The DNA of the CDR3 is TGCGCCAGCAGCCAGCCCGGGACGGTGGAAGCTTTCTTT. V usage is TRBV4-1 and J usage is TRBJ1-1; maybe TRBD1 (5 bases). Trimming left V 3 bases short and J 8 bases short, with 13 bases between. The CDR3 runs 13 residues. Germline V gene sequence: CDR1 MGHRA, CDR2 YSYEKL.

The genes are TRBV6-2 or TRBV6-3 and TRBJ2-1; D is tentatively TRBD1 or TRBD2 (6 bases each). This CDR3 is 16 amino acids long. Per germline, CDR1 MNHEY and CDR2 SVGEGT. V lost 5 bases and J lost 2, with 16 bases in between. The CDR3 loop reads CASSRRGPPPYNEQFF. The CDR3 DNA reads as TGTGCCAGCAGTCGCCGGGGGCCCCCCCCCTACAATGAGCAGTTCTTC.

On this clonotype itself: This may come from a read error, since a much larger clone is one base off. J is TRBJ1-2 and V is TRBV20-1; 7 nucleotides agree with TRBD1. The germline CDR1 and CDR2 sequences are DFQATT and SNEGSKA (reference sequence). With 3 bases clipped from V and 4 bases from J, the junction kept 8 bases outside the gene matches. The CDR3 is 14 residues long. CDR3 DNA sequence: TGCAGTGCTAGTGTAGGGACAGTTAGCTATGGCTACACCTTC. Its translation is CSASVGTVSYGYTF.

This clonotype was seen more than once but under ten times. V is TRBV7-2 and J is TRBJ2-1; D gene unclear. V was cut by 5 bases and J by 10 bases, with 15 bases left in between. Germline V lookup: CDR1 SGHTA, CDR2 FQGNSA. The CDR3 contains 13 residues. This chain's CDR3 is CASSLGLVREQFF. CDR3 DNA: TGTGCCAGCAGCCTTGGCCTGGTTCGGGAGCAGTTCTTC.

This clonotype was observed a few times. The rearrangement links TRBV4-2 to TRBJ1-2, with 8 bases lining up with TRBD1. Per the germline V gene, CDR1 is LGHNA and CDR2 is YNFKEQ. V shed 3 bases, J shed 3 bases, and the junction held 15 bases outside the gene matches. CDR3 length equals 18 residues. In DNA form, the CDR3 reads TGTGCCAGCAGCCAGGCTAGACAGGGGAGGACGACTTACTATGGCTACACCTTC. It codes for CASSQARQGRTTYYGYTF.

Remarks on this clonotype: One end of the junction fails to match germline, which may point to a read error. The chain combines TRBV5-5 with TRBJ1-1; no firm D call. The CDR3 is 14 residues long. In germline, CDR1 is SGHKS, CDR2 YYEKEE (reference sequence). The CDR3 protein is CAGSLAATNTEAFF. DNA for the CDR3: TGTGCCGGCAGCTTGGCAGCAACAAACACTGAAGCTTTCTTT. Based on the CDR3 plus reference TRBV5-5 and TRBJ1-1, the full variable domain is DAGVTQSPTHLIKTRGQQVTLRCSPISGHKSVSWYQQVLGQGPQFIFQYYEKEERGRGNFPDRFSARQFPNYSSELNVNALLLGDSALYLCAGSLAATNTEAFFGQGTRLTVV.

This clonotype has only a few counts. The rearrangement joins TRBV5-1 to TRBJ2-1; TRBD1 matches 7 bases. The germline CDR1 and CDR2 sequences are SGHRS and YFSETQ. V was pared by 4 bases and J by 3 bases, with 10 bases of the junction left unmatched. CDR3 length equals 16 residues. The DNA for the CDR3 is TGCGCCAGCAGCCCAAAACTTCGGGACAGCTACAATGAGCAGTTCTTC. This translates into CASSPKLRDSYNEQFF. Supplemented by reference TRBV5-1 and TRBJ2-1, the full variable domain reads KAGVTQTPRYLIKTRGQQVTLSCSPISGHRSVSWYQQTPGQGLQFLFEYFSETQRNKGNFPGRFSGRQFSNSRSEMNVSTLELGDSALYLCASSPKLRDSYNEQFFGPGTRLTVL.

The rearrangement links TRBV2 to TRBJ2-2; 7 bases map to TRBD1. This CDR3 comprises 14 residues. Germline-derived CDR1 and CDR2 are SNHLY and FYNNEI. Germline trimming cut 9 bases from V and 6 bases from J; bases unmatched to any gene: 10. CDR3: CARGDREISGELFF. In DNA form, the CDR3 reads TGTGCCAGGGGAGACAGGGAGATTTCCGGGGAGCTGTTTTTT.

The chain couples TRBV5-1 to TRBJ1-2; D uncertain. The CDR3 is 14 amino acids. Germline V gives CDR1 SGHRS, CDR2 YFSETQ. V was trimmed by 4 bases and J by 0 bases, leaving 10 bases between them. The CDR3 bases are TGCGCCAGCAGCGCGGCAGAAGCTAACTATGGCTACACCTTC. Protein: CASSAAEANYGYTF.

This clonotype was seen a single time. The chain is built from TRBV7-3 and TRBJ2-1; 9 bases are shared with TRBD2. V shed 1 base and J 5 bases; nucleotides not matched to a gene: 3. The germline gives CDR1 SGHTA, CDR2 FQGTGA. The CDR3 extends over 15 amino acids. Here the CDR3 DNA reads TGTGCCAGCAGCTTAAATTTAGCGGGGGACAATGAGCAGTTCTTC. This translates into CASSLNLAGDNEQFF.

This clonotype was seen a few times. V and J are TRBV2 and TRBJ2-1; D is undetermined. This CDR3 spans 13 amino acids. Trimming took off 6 bases at V and 4 bases at J, with 10 bases between the two ends. Germline values: CDR1 SNHLY, CDR2 FYNNEI. CDR3 region: CASRSDTYNEQFF. In DNA, the CDR3 is TGTGCCAGCAGGTCCGACACATACAATGAGCAGTTCTTC.

The V call is TRBV24-1, the J call TRBJ2-5; D gene uncertain. Looked up from germline, CDR1 is KGHDR and CDR2 is SFDVKD. The CDR3 spans 15 residues. The V and J ends lost 4 bases and 11 bases respectively, with 22 bases between them. The CDR3 region has the DNA TGTGCCACCAGTGACCGAACTGGACGGTACAATGAGCAGTACTTC. This translates into CATSDRTGRYNEQYF.

This clonotype came up a few times. The chain is built from TRBV6-1 and TRBJ2-5; D not resolved. CDR1 MNHNS and CDR2 SASEGT come from the germline V gene. V was cut by 9 bases and J by 5 bases, with 16 bases left in between. The CDR3 sequence is 13 residues long. The CDR3 is CARSQQSSETQYF. For the CDR3, the DNA is TGTGCCAGAAGTCAACAGTCATCTGAGACCCAGTACTTC.

This clonotype showed up just a few times. The chain carries TRBV4-3 and TRBJ1-1; no reliable D call. The CDR3 sequence is 15 residues long. V was shortened by 0 bases and J by 5 bases, with 13 bases between the two germline ends. Germline CDR1 LGHNA, CDR2 YSLEER. The CDR3 DNA is TGCGCCAGCAGCCAAGAGGTATACCGGTCGACTGAAGCTTTCTTT. Translated, it gives CASSQEVYRSTEAFF.

Only a few counts were recorded for this clonotype. The V and J genes are TRBV10-3 and TRBJ1-2; no clear D. The germline gives CDR1 ENHRY, CDR2 SYGVKD. V dropped 3 bases and J dropped 2 bases, with 10 bases sitting between them. CDR3 length equals 14 residues. CDR3: CAISDKGTNYGYTF. The CDR3 DNA follows: TGTGCCATCAGTGATAAGGGAACCAACTATGGCTACACCTTC.

The V and J genes are TRBV12-3 or TRBV12-4 and TRBJ1-5; possibly TRBD1 for D (6 bases). The CDR3 is 18 residues long. V was shortened by 5 bases and J by 2 bases, with 22 bases between the two germline ends. CDR3 protein: CASSPTENRGGGNQPQHF. CDR3 nucleotide sequence: TGTGCCAGCAGTCCTACCGAAAACCGGGGGGGCGGCAATCAGCCCCAGCATTTT.

This clonotype showed up many times. CDR3 protein: CASSRTSGEQFF. The CDR3 DNA reads TGTGCCAGCTCCAGGACCTCCGGTGAGCAGTTCTTC. V and J are TRBV12-3 or TRBV12-4 and TRBJ2-1; D call uncertain. This CDR3 has 12 amino acids. The V end lost 8 bases, the J end lost 9 bases, and 14 bases lay between the germline ends.

A note on this clonotype: Its ends do not fully match the called genes, so a read error is possible. V and J are TRBV11-2 and TRBJ2-1; 7 bases agree with TRBD1. Looked up from germline, CDR1 is SGHAT and CDR2 is FQNNGV. This CDR3 is 12 amino acids long. For the CDR3, the DNA is TGTGCCTGCAGCCCCCGGGACAGTACGCAGTTCTTC. It translates to CACSPRDSTQFF.

The V gene is TRBV20-1, the J gene TRBJ2-3; TRBD2 might be the D (5 bases). The V and J ends lost 2 bases and 5 bases respectively, with 23 bases between them. Germline V gives CDR1 DFQATT, CDR2 SNEGSKA (reference sequence). The CDR3 totals 17 residues. In DNA, the CDR3 is TGCAGTGCTAGAACACACTCAAGGTCTAACGGGGAAGATACGCAGTATTTT. It yields the protein CSARTHSRSNGEDTQYF.